What follows are 23 T cell receptor beta chains derived from one specimen sequenced in a study of blood T cell repertoires in COVID-19. TCRdb keeps only in-frame clones here, not all; method: immunoSEQ multiplex PCR. The table includes 65,000 to 80,000 clones, 84% detected once. Sequenced sample: peripheral blood. These receptors came from a human donor in a cohort sampled during active COVID-19.

This sequence joins TRBV5-1 and TRBJ2-3, with 13 nucleotides matching TRBD2. CDR1 is SGHRS, CDR2 YFSETQ, per germline. Losses at the gene ends were 7 bases for V and 8 bases for J; bases not matched to a gene: 7. The CDR3 runs to 14 residues. CDR3 amino acids: CASHTSGGAPTQYF. The CDR3 bases are TGCGCCAGCCATACTAGCGGGGGGGCCCCTACGCAGTATTTT. Variable domain in full (rest from reference TRBV5-1 and TRBJ2-3): KAGVTQTPRYLIKTRGQQVTLSCSPISGHRSVSWYQQTPGQGLQFLFEYFSETQRNKGNFPGRFSGRQFSNSRSEMNVSTLELGDSALYLCASHTSGGAPTQYFGPGTRLTVL.

The chain carries TRBV5-4 and TRBJ2-5, with D possibly being TRBD2 (5 bases). Germline CDR1 SGHNT, CDR2 YYREEE (reference sequence). The CDR3 has 16 residues. V dropped 4 bases and J dropped 0 bases, with 16 bases sitting between them. DNA for the CDR3: TGTGCCAGCAGCCCCTTCCCCGAGGGCTACCAAGAGACCCAGTACTTC. It translates to CASSPFPEGYQETQYF.

This clone occurred a few times. V usage is TRBV19 and J usage is TRBJ1-5; the D is unclear. The CDR3 runs to 12 residues. Trimming took off 3 bases at V and 6 bases at J, with 6 bases between the two ends. Germline CDR1 and CDR2: LNHDA and SQIVND (reference sequence). CDR3 region: CASSIPSQPQHF. The DNA of the CDR3 is TGTGCCAGTAGTATCCCGAGTCAGCCCCAGCATTTT.

This clone was counted only a few times. V usage is TRBV7-9 and J usage is TRBJ1-2, with D perhaps TRBD1 (5 bases). V was cut by 5 bases and J by 6 bases, with 16 bases left in between. CDR1 is SEHNR and CDR2 is FQNEAQ in the germline V gene (reference sequence). The CDR3 runs to 14 residues. The CDR3, as DNA: TGTGCCAGCAGCAGTATTCGGGGGTCGCATGGCTACACCTTC. Encoded protein: CASSSIRGSHGYTF.

The CDR3 DNA follows: TGTGCCAGCAGCTTATGGTCGGGACAGGGTGGTAGCGAGCAGTACTTC. Translating gives CASSLWSGQGGSEQYF. The chain carries TRBV7-8 and TRBJ2-7, with 9 bases lining up with TRBD1. Looked up from germline, CDR1 is SGHVS and CDR2 is FQNEAQ. This CDR3 comprises 16 residues. The ends lost 2 bases at V and 6 bases at J; junction bases unmatched: 11.

This clone was detected only once. This chain uses TRBV4-1 with TRBJ2-7; weak D call: TRBD2 (6 bases). The V and J ends lost 5 bases and 3 bases respectively, with 23 bases between them. The CDR3 extends over 17 amino acids. CDR1 is MGHRA and CDR2 is YSYEKL in the germline V gene. Written as DNA, the CDR3 is TGCGCCAGCAGCAAAATAGTCATTGGTCTAGCGAGCTACGAGCAGTACTTC. Amino acids: CASSKIVIGLASYEQYF.

This chain connects TRBV6-2 or TRBV6-3 to TRBJ1-2; D is possibly TRBD1 (5 bases). Trimming took 3 bases from V and 7 from J, leaving 12 bases between them. The CDR3 covers 13 residues. Germline CDR1 reads MNHEY; CDR2 reads SVGEGT. The CDR3 loop reads CASSYLGLGGYTF. CDR3 in DNA: TGTGCCAGCAGTTATCTGGGACTCGGTGGCTACACCTTC.

The rearrangement uses TRBV24-1 and TRBJ1-2; D uncertain. The length of the CDR3 is 13 residues. Germline assignment: CDR1 KGHDR and CDR2 SFDVKD. Trimming shortened V by 3 bases and J by 7 bases, and 11 bases separated the two germline ends. The CDR3, as DNA: TGTGCCACCAGTGATCGGAGGGCGGGTGGCTACACCTTC. It specifies CATSDRRAGGYTF.

The chain couples TRBV2 to TRBJ2-7; TRBD1 might be the D (6 bases). The CDR3 is made up of 14 amino acids. Trimming removed 3 bases at V and 2 bases at J, with 11 bases between. The V gene's germline CDR1 is SNHLY and CDR2 FYNNEI. This CDR3 reads CASSDTRGTYEQYF. The CDR3 DNA sequence: TGTGCCAGCAGTGATACCAGGGGCACCTACGAGCAGTACTTC.

The CDR3 DNA is TGTGCCAGCTCACCAATTCCGGGAGATAGCAGTGGTGGCTACACCTTC. This encodes CASSPIPGDSSGGYTF. This rearrangement joins TRBV18 to TRBJ1-2; D not resolved. Trimming left V 2 bases short and J 7 bases short, with 20 bases between. In germline, CDR1 is KGHSH, CDR2 LQKENI. The CDR3 is 16 amino acids. Based on the CDR3 plus reference TRBV18 and TRBJ1-2, the full variable domain is NAGVMQNPRHLVRRRGQEARLRCSPMKGHSHVYWYRQLPEEGLKFMVYLQKENIIDESGMPKERFSAEFPKEGPSILRIQQVVRGDSAAYFCASSPIPGDSSGGYTFGSGTRLTVV.

The chain recombines TRBV6-5 with TRBJ1-2, with D unclear. The CDR3 sequence is 15 residues long. Germline loops: CDR1 MNHEY, CDR2 SVGAGI. Trimming removed 5 bases at V and 1 base at J, with 14 bases between. The CDR3 DNA sequence: TGTGCCAGCAGTAGGAGCGGTGGGAATAACTATGGCTACACCTTC. Translating gives CASSRSGGNNYGYTF.

The genes are TRBV5-1 and TRBJ2-3, with D unclear. Per germline, CDR1 SGHRS and CDR2 YFSETQ. This CDR3 has 14 amino acids. Trimming cost V 7 bases and J 1 base, with 13 bases left between them. This CDR3 is CASGHGGGTDTQYF. CDR3 sequence (DNA): TGCGCCAGCGGCCACGGCGGTGGCACAGATACGCAGTATTTT.

The chain is built from TRBV5-4 and TRBJ2-1, with 9 bases identical to TRBD2. CDR1 is SGHNT, CDR2 YYREEE, per germline (reference sequence). The trim removed 0 bases at V and 1 base at J, leaving 2 bases unmatched. The CDR3 sequence is 16 residues long. In DNA, the CDR3 is TGTGCCAGCAGCTTGGCGCTAGCGGGATCCTACAATGAGCAGTTCTTC. This encodes CASSLALAGSYNEQFF.

The chain couples TRBV25-1 to TRBJ2-2; 7 bases match TRBD1. J was trimmed by 0 bases and V by 4 bases; bases with no gene match: 5. Germline V gene lookup returns CDR1 MGHDK and CDR2 SYGVNS. CDR3 length: 16 amino acids. Written as DNA, the CDR3 is TGTGCCAGCAGTGGCCGGCAGGGGGCGAACACCGGGGAGCTGTTTTTT. Translated: CASSGRQGANTGELFF.

This chain uses TRBV7-8 with TRBJ2-4, with TRBD2 matching over 12 bases. With 0 bases clipped from V and 7 bases from J, the junction kept 7 bases outside the gene matches. CDR1 is SGHVS, CDR2 FQNEAQ, per germline. The CDR3 is 17 amino acids. The DNA for the CDR3 is TGTGCCAGCAGCTTAGCCGTACTAGCGGGAGGAAGGAACATTCAGTACTTC. Translating gives CASSLAVLAGGRNIQYF.

CDR3 bases: TGTGCCAGCAAGGCAGGGTCGGGGAACACTGAAGCTTTCTTT. This codes for CASKAGSGNTEAFF. V gene TRBV2 combines with J gene TRBJ1-1; the D gene is possibly TRBD1 (5 bases). This CDR3 spans 14 amino acids. Germline CDR1 is SNHLY and CDR2 is FYNNEI. Deletions cut 7 bases from V and 1 base from J, with 13 bases between.

The genes are TRBV19 and TRBJ1-5; D uncertain. The CDR3 length is 15 residues. V lost 3 bases and J 2 bases, leaving 11 bases between the germline ends. CDR1 and CDR2 (germline): LNHDA, SQIVND (reference sequence). CDR3 region: CASSIGEVGNQPQHF. The CDR3 region has the DNA TGTGCCAGTAGTATCGGGGAGGTTGGCAATCAGCCCCAGCATTTT.

The V call is TRBV5-4, the J call TRBJ2-3; D might be TRBD2 (5 bases). Trimming removed 3 bases at V and 2 bases at J, with 10 bases between. The CDR3 loop spans 14 amino acids. The germline CDR1 and CDR2 sequences are SGHNT and YYREEE (reference sequence). The CDR3 loop reads CASSSRDTTDTQYF. CDR3 nucleotides: TGTGCCAGCAGCTCCCGGGATACCACAGATACGCAGTATTTT.

The genes are TRBV4-1 and TRBJ1-4; perhaps TRBD1 as D (6 bases). The germline V and J ends were trimmed by 2 bases and 0 bases, with 19 bases remaining between them. Per germline, CDR1 MGHRA and CDR2 YSYEKL. This CDR3 is 19 amino acids long. DNA for the CDR3: TGCGCCAGCAGCCAACAACCCCCGCGGGGGGCTACAACTAATGAAAAACTGTTTTTT. Translated, it gives CASSQQPPRGATTNEKLFF.

V usage is TRBV18 and J usage is TRBJ1-2; TRBD1 matches at 8 bases. The germline V gene has CDR1 KGHSH and CDR2 LQKENI. V trimming: 8 bases; J trimming: 6 bases; junction bases outside the gene matches: 8. The CDR3 length is 13 residues. The CDR3 spells CASTTGVGDGYTF. Written as DNA, the CDR3 is TGTGCCAGCACGACAGGGGTTGGGGATGGCTACACCTTC.

A few counts support this clone. This CDR3 is also generated by other DNA sequences in the sample. This chain links TRBV5-4 with TRBJ2-3, with 10 nucleotides matching TRBD2. The germline CDR1 and CDR2 sequences are SGHNT and YYREEE (reference sequence). The length of the CDR3 is 15 residues. V was pared by 7 bases and J by 3 bases, with 8 bases of the junction left unmatched. Here the CDR3 DNA reads TGTGCCAGCTCGCTAGCGGGAGTTTTAACAGATACGCAGTATTTT. Translated: CASSLAGVLTDTQYF. Based on the CDR3 plus reference TRBV5-4 and TRBJ2-3, the full variable domain is ETGVTQSPTHLIKTRGQQVTLRCSSQSGHNTVSWYQQALGQGPQFIFQYYREEENGRGNFPPRFSGLQFPNYSSELNVNALELDDSALYLCASSLAGVLTDTQYFGPGTRLTVL.

The count of this clone is one. The chain has TRBV29-1 and TRBJ2-1; 12 bases are a match to TRBD2. J gave up 2 bases and V 7 bases, and 15 bases lay outside the gene matches. Germline CDR1 SQVTM, CDR2 ANQGSEA. This CDR3 is built from 18 residues. The CDR3 DNA sequence: TGCAGCGCCACCCTCTATCTAGCGGGAGGGCGTACCTACAATGAGCAGTTCTTC. Translating gives CSATLYLAGGRTYNEQFF.

This clone showed up just a few times. This chain connects TRBV2 to TRBJ1-5; 7 positions match TRBD1. The CDR3 totals 16 residues. The germline CDR1 and CDR2 sequences are SNHLY and FYNNEI. After removal of 1 base from V and 5 bases from J, the junction contained 8 bases not matched to a gene. The CDR3 here is CASSEDRGRGDQPQHF. The CDR3 DNA reads TGTGCCAGCAGTGAAGATAGGGGGCGGGGAGATCAGCCCCAGCATTTT.